Presented here are 25 T cell receptor beta chains from one specimen sequenced in a study of blood T cell repertoires in COVID-19. Sequencing was performed with immunoSEQ multiplex PCR; in TCRdb, only in-frame clones are kept and a portion is missing. The table shows 310,000 or so clones, with 83% occurring only once. The sample comprised peripheral blood. The receptor set was obtained from a woman between 45 and 60 years old with acute or convalescent COVID-19.

The genes are TRBV2 and TRBJ2-3, with D perhaps matching TRBD2 (5 bases). CDR1 is SNHLY, CDR2 FYNNEI, per germline. CDR3 length equals 11 residues. Trimming removed 5 bases from V and 5 bases from J, with 5 bases in between. CDR3 DNA sequence: TGTGCCAGCAGTCGGGAAGATACGCAGTATTTT. Protein product: CASSREDTQYF.

The chain couples TRBV10-3 to TRBJ2-1; 7 nucleotides agree with TRBD1. CDR3 length: 14 residues. Per germline, CDR1 ENHRY and CDR2 SYGVKD. J was trimmed by 8 bases and V by 0 bases; bases with no gene match: 4. The CDR3 reads CAISESGDSHEQFF. In DNA form, the CDR3 reads TGTGCCATCAGTGAGTCGGGGGACAGCCATGAGCAGTTCTTC.

The chain joins TRBV20-1 to TRBJ2-7; D gene ambiguous. The V gene lost 3 bases and the J gene lost 2 bases, with 14 bases spanning the gap. The CDR3 extends over 14 amino acids. Per the germline V gene, CDR1 is DFQATT and CDR2 is SNEGSKA (reference sequence). CDR3 sequence: CSASVPRTPYEQYF. CDR3 nucleotides: TGCAGTGCTAGTGTCCCGCGAACCCCCTACGAGCAGTACTTC.

This clone was found a few times. The rearrangement links TRBV10-3 to TRBJ1-1, with a possible D match to TRBD1 (6 bases). Trimming cost V 5 bases and J 1 base, with 11 bases left between them. The germline V gene encodes CDR1 ENHRY and CDR2 SYGVKD. The CDR3 extends over 14 amino acids. CDR3 bases: TGTGCCATCAGTCCACAGGGTTCGAACACTGAAGCTTTCTTT. Protein: CAISPQGSNTEAFF.

The chain is built from TRBV13 and TRBJ2-4; TRBD2 might be the D (6 bases). The V gene's germline CDR1 is PRHDT and CDR2 FYEKMQ (reference sequence). V was clipped by 4 bases and J by 5 bases, with 12 bases between them. The CDR3 loop spans 14 amino acids. The CDR3 loop reads CASSSRDSQNIQYF. The CDR3 DNA reads as TGTGCCAGCAGCTCCCGGGACTCACAAAACATTCAGTACTTC.

The chain has TRBV5-1 and TRBJ2-3; a weak D match, TRBD1 (6 bases). The V gene lost 2 bases and the J gene lost 2 bases, with 12 bases spanning the gap. The germline CDR1 and CDR2 sequences are SGHRS and YFSETQ. CDR3 length: 15 residues. The CDR3 spells CASSLQGSHTDTQYF. In DNA form, the CDR3 reads TGCGCCAGCAGCTTACAGGGATCCCACACAGATACGCAGTATTTT.

The J gene is TRBJ2-3, the V gene TRBV5-6; no firm D call. V shed 5 bases and J shed 0 bases, with 4 bases lying between them. Germline V gene sequence: CDR1 SGHDT, CDR2 YYEEEE. The CDR3 is made up of 12 amino acids. For the CDR3, the DNA is TGTGCCAGCAGAGCGAGCACAGATACGCAGTATTTT. Protein sequence: CASRASTDTQYF.

The chain recombines TRBV4-3 with TRBJ2-2; the D gene is possibly TRBD1 (6 bases). CDR1 LGHNA and CDR2 YSLEER come from the germline V gene. The CDR3 runs to 16 residues. The ends were cut back, 1 base at V and 1 base at J, with 10 bases in the middle. The CDR3 DNA follows: TGCGCCAGCAGCCAAGCGGGCAGGGGGAACACCGGGGAGCTGTTTTTT. Translated, it gives CASSQAGRGNTGELFF.

In DNA form, the CDR3 reads TGTGCCAGCATCGCCGGTTCTGGAAACACCATATATTTT. Translation: CASIAGSGNTIYF. This chain joins TRBV7-9 and TRBJ1-3; no clear D. The CDR3 extends over 13 amino acids. The V gene lost 7 bases and the J gene lost 1 base, with 8 bases spanning the gap. From germline, CDR1 is SEHNR and CDR2 FQNEAQ (reference sequence).

In its sample, this clone was seen once. Here the CDR3 reads CASSSSPSGKQYF. The CDR3 nucleotides read TGTGCCAGCAGCTCGAGCCCTAGCGGGAAACAGTACTTC. This chain uses TRBV11-3 with TRBJ2-5; 9 bases map to TRBD2. CDR3 length: 13 residues. Germline V gene data show CDR1 as SGHNT and CDR2 as YENEEA. After removal of 4 bases from V and 11 bases from J, the junction contained 8 bases not matched to a gene.

This rearrangement joins TRBV6-2 or TRBV6-3 to TRBJ2-1; a weak D match, TRBD1 (6 bases). Between the trimmed V and J ends, which lost 2 bases and 9 bases, there was a span of 17 bases. This CDR3 is built from 15 residues. Germline V CDR1 and CDR2: MNHEY, SVGEGT. This CDR3 reads CASSYEWQGYSEQFF. The CDR3 DNA is TGTGCCAGCAGTTACGAGTGGCAGGGGTATAGTGAGCAGTTCTTC.

The rearrangement links TRBV6-5 to TRBJ1-4; TRBD1 might be the D (5 bases). CDR3 size: 15 residues. Between the trimmed V and J ends, which lost 10 bases and 5 bases, there was a span of 20 bases. CDR1 is MNHEY, CDR2 SVGAGI, per germline. The CDR3 loop is CATTIARQLNEKLFF. DNA for the CDR3: TGTGCCACCACCATCGCTCGACAGCTGAATGAAAAACTGTTTTTT.

The V and J genes are TRBV9 and TRBJ2-5, with 10 nucleotides matching TRBD1. The V segment lost 2 bases and the J segment 5 bases; nucleotides outside the gene matches: 6. The CDR3 is 15 residues long. Germline V lookup: CDR1 SGDLS, CDR2 YYNGEE. In DNA form, the CDR3 reads TGTGCCAGCAGCGTCGACGGGACAGGGGCCGAGACCCAGTACTTC. This sequence encodes CASSVDGTGAETQYF.

The chain recombines TRBV9 with TRBJ2-3; 7 nucleotides agree with TRBD2. The junction had 4 bases not matched to a gene; V was cut back by 1 base and J by 2 bases. The V gene's germline CDR1 is SGDLS and CDR2 YYNGEE. This CDR3 has 15 amino acids. The CDR3, as DNA: TGTGCCAGCAGCGTATCGAGCGGGACCACAGATACGCAGTATTTT. Translated: CASSVSSGTTDTQYF.

The chain carries TRBV5-6 and TRBJ1-6; no definite D call. CDR3 length equals 14 residues. Germline CDR1 reads SGHDT; CDR2 reads YYEEEE. The germline V and J ends were trimmed by 4 bases and 2 bases, with 7 bases remaining between them. This chain's CDR3 is CASSPRAYNSPLHF. In nucleotides, the CDR3 is TGTGCCAGCAGCCCACGGGCCTATAATTCACCCCTCCACTTT.

The chain has TRBV7-3 and TRBJ1-2; D possibly corresponds to TRBD1 (5 bases). The V end lost 1 base, the J end lost 2 bases, and 8 bases lay between the germline ends. CDR1 is SGHTA and CDR2 is FQGTGA in the germline V gene. This CDR3 has 14 residues. The CDR3 nucleotides are TGTGCCAGCAGCTTAAGTCAGGGCAACTATGGCTACACCTTC. This encodes CASSLSQGNYGYTF.

A word on this clone: The sample contains more than one DNA sequence encoding this CDR3. The J gene is TRBJ2-1, the V gene TRBV15, with 7 nucleotides matching TRBD1. The germline V gene encodes CDR1 LNHNV and CDR2 YYDKDF (reference sequence). The CDR3 totals 14 residues. V was pared by 0 bases and J by 5 bases, with 1 base of the junction left unmatched. CDR3: CATSRDRGNNEQFF. As DNA, the CDR3 is TGTGCCACCAGCAGAGACAGGGGGAACAATGAGCAGTTCTTC.

CDR3 loop: CASSLQLIEAFF. Written as DNA, the CDR3 is TGTGCCAGCAGCCTCCAGTTGATTGAAGCTTTCTTT. The chain combines TRBV11-2 with TRBJ1-1; D is unresolved. This CDR3 contains 12 residues. The V gene lost 5 bases and the J gene lost 7 bases, with 11 bases spanning the gap. Germline CDR1 SGHAT, CDR2 FQNNGV.

The chain uses TRBV6-4 and TRBJ1-5; 8 bases align to TRBD1. Trimming cost V 4 bases and J 9 bases; bases outside gene matches: 5. The CDR3 covers 13 residues. Germline values: CDR1 MRHNA, CDR2 SNTAGT. Written as DNA, the CDR3 is TGTGCCAGCAGTGTGACAGGGGATCGGCCCCAGCATTTT. Translation: CASSVTGDRPQHF.

The chain uses TRBV7-8 and TRBJ1-1; TRBD1 matches at 7 bases. This CDR3 region has 12 residues. Germline V CDR1 and CDR2: SGHVS, FQNEAQ. V lost 4 bases, J lost 8 bases, and 4 bases stayed unmatched. The chain's CDR3 is CASSWTGGEAFF. CDR3 in DNA: TGTGCCAGCAGCTGGACAGGAGGAGAAGCTTTCTTT. Drawing the rest from reference TRBV7-8 and TRBJ1-1, the complete variable domain is GAGVSQSPRYKVAKRGQDVALRCDPISGHVSLFWYQQALGQGPEFLTYFQNEAQLDKSGLPSDRFFAERPEGSVSTLKIQRTQQEDSAVYLCASSWTGGEAFFGQGTRLTVV.

V and J are TRBV5-1 and TRBJ1-2; D is possibly TRBD1 (6 bases). Germline V gene sequence: CDR1 SGHRS, CDR2 YFSETQ. Deletions cut 0 bases from V and 4 bases from J, with 7 bases between. CDR3 size: 13 residues. The CDR3 region is CASSLGGGYGYTF. The CDR3 DNA follows: TGCGCCAGCAGCTTGGGAGGGGGCTATGGCTACACCTTC.

This clone appeared a single time. The chain employs TRBV24-1 and TRBJ2-7; D call uncertain. From germline, CDR1 is KGHDR and CDR2 SFDVKD. V lost 11 bases, J lost 4 bases, and 5 bases lay in between. This CDR3 spans 9 amino acids. This chain's CDR3 is CANKYEQYV. CDR3 DNA: TGTGCCAACAAGTACGAGCAGTACGTC.

CDR3 bases: TGCGCCAGCAGCTTGGACGGGGGGCGAGAGACCCAGTACTTC. Translating gives CASSLDGGRETQYF. The chain joins TRBV5-1 to TRBJ2-5, with a possible D match to TRBD2 (7 bases). The germline CDR1 and CDR2 sequences are SGHRS and YFSETQ. V lost 0 bases, J lost 4 bases, and 10 bases lay in between. The CDR3 sequence is 14 residues long.

This clone has just a few counts. The chain employs TRBV11-2 and TRBJ2-7, with a tentative D call TRBD2 (5 bases). V shed 5 bases and J shed 3 bases, with 14 bases lying between them. Germline-derived CDR1 and CDR2 are SGHAT and FQNNGV. The CDR3 runs to 14 residues. CDR3 in DNA: TGTGCCAGCAGCCCCGGAATCGCGGGCTACGAGCAGTACGTC. As protein: CASSPGIAGYEQYV.

The sample holds one count of this clone. The V gene is TRBV20-1, the J gene TRBJ2-1; TRBD2 agrees at 9 bases. Germline CDR1 reads DFQATT; CDR2 reads SNEGSKA (reference sequence). This CDR3 contains 16 residues. V gave up 3 bases and J gave up 0 bases; unmatched junction bases: 6. In DNA form, the CDR3 reads TGCAGTGCTAGTCCGAGCGGGGGGCACTCCTACAATGAGCAGTTCTTC. It is translated as CSASPSGGHSYNEQFF.